This paragraph reports one TCR beta chain. Here immunoSEQ multiplex PCR was the method, and the copy in TCRdb shows in-frame clones only, minus some. This repertoire shows 200,000 or so clones, roughly four fifths found once; its top ten account for under 7.5%. The sample comes from a study of blood T cell repertoires in COVID-19. The CDR3 runs 15 residues. Germline V CDR1 and CDR2: LNHNV, YYDKDF (reference sequence). Trimming cost V 0 bases and J 3 bases, with 8 bases left between them. Sequencing used peripheral blood. This TCR was sampled from a woman aged 40 to 55 with acute or convalescent COVID-19. The chain carries TRBV15 and TRBJ1-4; tentative D call: TRBD1 (5 bases). The CDR3 DNA is TGTGCCACCAGCAGAGAGGGGGGAGCTAATGAAAAACTGTTTTTT. Its translation: CATSREGGANEKLFF.